This T cell receptor beta chain was found in a study of cytomegalovirus exposure and HLA in healthy donors. Amplification used 60 Vbeta primers and 13 Jbeta primers. The repertoire was sequenced with immunoSEQ multiplex PCR; TCRdb's copy has only in-frame clones and lacks some. The table has 60,000 to 85,000 clones, about 78% seen once. Germline values: CDR1 LNHNV, CDR2 YYDKDF (reference sequence). V was pared by 4 bases and J by 3 bases, with 4 bases of the junction left unmatched. This CDR3 region has 15 residues. Worth noting for this clone: What it recognizes is unknown.

General observations from the study: A later look showed TCR association rates differing by HLA locus, highest for DRB1 and lowest for HLA-C. A later analysis linked a missense variant in DCLRE1C to the trimming of TCR beta V and J genes. Some V segments, TRBV6-2 and TRBV6-3 among them, were indistinguishable and were therefore excluded. Despite most TCR sequences being rare, some public TCRs occurred in many donors.

The V gene is TRBV15, the J gene TRBJ1-5; 9 bases are a match to TRBD1. This TCR was sampled from a man between 40 and 49 years old in good health and CMV-seronegative. Sequenced sample: PBMCs. CDR3 in DNA: TGTGCCACCAGCAATCGGGACAGGGACAATCAGCCCCAGCATTTT. It translates to CATSNRDRDNQPQHF.